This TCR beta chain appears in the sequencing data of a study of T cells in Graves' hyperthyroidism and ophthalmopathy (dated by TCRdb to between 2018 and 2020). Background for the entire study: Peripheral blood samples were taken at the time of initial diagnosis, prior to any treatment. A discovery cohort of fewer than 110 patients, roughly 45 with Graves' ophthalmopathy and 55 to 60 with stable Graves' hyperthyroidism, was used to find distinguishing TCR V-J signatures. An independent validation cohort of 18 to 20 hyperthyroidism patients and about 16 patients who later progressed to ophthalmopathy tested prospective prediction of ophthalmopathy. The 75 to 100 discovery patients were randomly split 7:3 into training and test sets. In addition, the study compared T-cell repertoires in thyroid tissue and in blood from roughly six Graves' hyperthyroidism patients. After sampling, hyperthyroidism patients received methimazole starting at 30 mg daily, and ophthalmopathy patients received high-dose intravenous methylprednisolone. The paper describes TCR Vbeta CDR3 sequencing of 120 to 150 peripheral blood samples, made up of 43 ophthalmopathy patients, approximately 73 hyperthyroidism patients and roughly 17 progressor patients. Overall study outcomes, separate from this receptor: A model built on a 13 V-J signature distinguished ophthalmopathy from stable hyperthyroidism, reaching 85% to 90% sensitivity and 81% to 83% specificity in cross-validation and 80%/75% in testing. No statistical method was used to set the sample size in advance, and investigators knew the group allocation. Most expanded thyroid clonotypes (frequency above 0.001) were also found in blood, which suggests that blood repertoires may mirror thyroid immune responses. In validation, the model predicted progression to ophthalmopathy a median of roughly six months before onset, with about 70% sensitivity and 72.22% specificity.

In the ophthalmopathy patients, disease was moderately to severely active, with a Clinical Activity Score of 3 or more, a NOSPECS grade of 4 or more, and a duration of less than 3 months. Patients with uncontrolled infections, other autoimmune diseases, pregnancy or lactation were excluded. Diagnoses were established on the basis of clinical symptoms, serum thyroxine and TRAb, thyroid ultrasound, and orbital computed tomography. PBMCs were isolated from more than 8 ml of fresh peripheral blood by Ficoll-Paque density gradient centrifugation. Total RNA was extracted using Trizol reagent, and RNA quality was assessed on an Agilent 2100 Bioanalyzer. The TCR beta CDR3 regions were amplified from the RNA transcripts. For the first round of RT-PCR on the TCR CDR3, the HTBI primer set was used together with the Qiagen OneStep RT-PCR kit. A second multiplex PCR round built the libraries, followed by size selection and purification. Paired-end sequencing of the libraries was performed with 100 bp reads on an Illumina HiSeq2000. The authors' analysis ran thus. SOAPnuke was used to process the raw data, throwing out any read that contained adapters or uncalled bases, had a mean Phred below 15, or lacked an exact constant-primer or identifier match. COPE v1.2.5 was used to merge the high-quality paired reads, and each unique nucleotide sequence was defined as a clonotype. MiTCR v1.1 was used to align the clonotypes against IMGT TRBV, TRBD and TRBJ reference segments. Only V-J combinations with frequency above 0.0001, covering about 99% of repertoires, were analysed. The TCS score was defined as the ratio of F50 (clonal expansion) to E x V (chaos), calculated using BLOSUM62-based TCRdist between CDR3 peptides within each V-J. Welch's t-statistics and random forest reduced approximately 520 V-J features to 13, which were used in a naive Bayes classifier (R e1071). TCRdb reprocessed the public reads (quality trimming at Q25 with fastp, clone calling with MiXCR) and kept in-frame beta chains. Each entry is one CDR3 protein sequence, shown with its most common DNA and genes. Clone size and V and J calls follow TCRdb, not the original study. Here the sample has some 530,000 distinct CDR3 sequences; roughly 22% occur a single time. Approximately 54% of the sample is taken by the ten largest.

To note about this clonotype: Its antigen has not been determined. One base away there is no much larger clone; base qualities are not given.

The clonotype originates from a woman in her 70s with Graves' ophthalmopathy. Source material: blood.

The CDR3 amino acid sequence is: CASSWGVEGNEQFF. The DNA reads TGTGCCAGCAGCTGGGGGGTCGAGGGAAATGAGCAGTTCTTC. Recombination linked TRBV7-8 to TRBJ2-1, and the D gene may be TRBD2, 6 bases matching. Counted from cysteine to phenylalanine, this CDR3 has 14 amino acids. Here the CDR3 DNA is all that survives: 42 bases in frame from base 1. From the germline V gene, CDR1 is SGHVS and CDR2 is FQNEAQ. The junction carries 14 bases between V and J, which are trimmed by 4 bases and 7 bases respectively. This CDR3, with the reference TRBV7-8 and TRBJ2-1 proteins standing in past its ends, gives the full variable domain GAGVSQSPRYKVAKRGQDVALRCDPISGHVSLFWYQQALGQGPEFLTYFQNEAQLDKSGLPSDRFFAERPEGSVSTLKIQRTQQEDSAVYLCASSWGVEGNEQFFGPGTRLTVL.